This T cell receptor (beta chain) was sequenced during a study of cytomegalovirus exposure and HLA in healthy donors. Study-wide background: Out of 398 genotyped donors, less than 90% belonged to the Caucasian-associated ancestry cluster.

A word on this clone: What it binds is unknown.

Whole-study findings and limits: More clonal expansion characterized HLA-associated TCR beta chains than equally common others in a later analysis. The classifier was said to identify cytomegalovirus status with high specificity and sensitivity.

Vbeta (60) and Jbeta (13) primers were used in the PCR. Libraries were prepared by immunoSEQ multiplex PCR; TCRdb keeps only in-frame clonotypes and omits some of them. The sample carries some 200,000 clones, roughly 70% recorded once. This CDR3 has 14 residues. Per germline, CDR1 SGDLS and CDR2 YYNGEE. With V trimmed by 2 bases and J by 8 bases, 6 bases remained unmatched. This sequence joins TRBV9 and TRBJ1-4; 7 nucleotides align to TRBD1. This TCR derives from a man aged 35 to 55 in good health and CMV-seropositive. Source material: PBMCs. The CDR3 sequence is CASSVQGVDEKLFF. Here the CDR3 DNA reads TGTGCCAGCAGCGTTCAGGGGGTGGACGAAAAACTGTTTTTT. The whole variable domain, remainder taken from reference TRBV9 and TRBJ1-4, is DSGVTQTPKHLITATGQRVTLRCSPRSGDLSVYWYQQSLDQGLQFLIQYYNGEERAKGNILERFSAQQFPDLHSELNLSSLELGDSALYFCASSVQGVDEKLFFGSGTQLSVL.